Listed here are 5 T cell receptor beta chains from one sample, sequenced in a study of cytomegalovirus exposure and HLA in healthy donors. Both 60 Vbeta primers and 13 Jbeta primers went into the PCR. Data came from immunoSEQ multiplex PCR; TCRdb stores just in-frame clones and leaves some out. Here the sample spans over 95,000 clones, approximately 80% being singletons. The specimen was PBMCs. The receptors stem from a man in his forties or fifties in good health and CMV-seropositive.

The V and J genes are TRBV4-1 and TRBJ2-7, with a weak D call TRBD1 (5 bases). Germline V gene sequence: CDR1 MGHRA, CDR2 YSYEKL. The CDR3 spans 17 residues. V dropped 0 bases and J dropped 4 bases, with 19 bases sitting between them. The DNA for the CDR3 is TGCGCCAGCAGCCAAGAGGCGCGAGCGACAGCGATGTACGAGCAGTACTTC. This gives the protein CASSQEARATAMYEQYF.

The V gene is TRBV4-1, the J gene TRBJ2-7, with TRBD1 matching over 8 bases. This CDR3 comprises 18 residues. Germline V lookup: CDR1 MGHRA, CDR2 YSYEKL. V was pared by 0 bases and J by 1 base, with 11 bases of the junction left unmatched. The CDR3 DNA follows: TGCGCCAGCAGCCAAGACTTCCTCTTGCGACAGGGGTCCTACGAGCAGTACTTC. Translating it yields CASSQDFLLRQGSYEQYF.

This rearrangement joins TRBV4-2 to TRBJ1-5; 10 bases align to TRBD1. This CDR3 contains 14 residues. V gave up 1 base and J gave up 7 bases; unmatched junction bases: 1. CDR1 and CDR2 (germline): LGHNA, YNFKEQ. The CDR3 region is CASSQVTGGQPQHF. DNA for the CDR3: TGTGCCAGCAGCCAAGTGACAGGGGGCCAGCCCCAGCATTTT.

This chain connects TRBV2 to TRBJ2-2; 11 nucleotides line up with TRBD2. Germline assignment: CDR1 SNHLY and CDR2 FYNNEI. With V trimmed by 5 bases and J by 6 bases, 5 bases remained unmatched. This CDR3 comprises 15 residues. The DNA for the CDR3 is TGTGCCAGCAGTTTCCTAGCGGGGGGCTCCGGGGAGCTGTTTTTT. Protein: CASSFLAGGSGELFF.

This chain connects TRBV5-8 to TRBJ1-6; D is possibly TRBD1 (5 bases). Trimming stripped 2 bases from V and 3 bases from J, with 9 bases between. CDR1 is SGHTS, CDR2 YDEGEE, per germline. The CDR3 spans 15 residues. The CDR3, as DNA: TGTGCCAGCAGCTTTTTTCAGGGCTATAATTCACCCCTCCACTTT. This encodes CASSFFQGYNSPLHF.